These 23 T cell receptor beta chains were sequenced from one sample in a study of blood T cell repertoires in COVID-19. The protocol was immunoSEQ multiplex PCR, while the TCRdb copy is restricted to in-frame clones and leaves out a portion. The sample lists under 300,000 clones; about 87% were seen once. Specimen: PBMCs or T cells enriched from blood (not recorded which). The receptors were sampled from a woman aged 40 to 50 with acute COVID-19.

The CDR3 reads CASHPGLAGRNEQFF. CDR3 in DNA: TGTGCCAGCCACCCGGGACTAGCGGGGAGGAATGAGCAGTTCTTC. The chain employs TRBV2 and TRBJ2-1; TRBD2 matches at 13 bases. Per the germline V gene, CDR1 is SNHLY and CDR2 is FYNNEI. V dropped 8 bases and J dropped 7; count of bases not matched to a gene: 8. CDR3 length: 15 amino acids.

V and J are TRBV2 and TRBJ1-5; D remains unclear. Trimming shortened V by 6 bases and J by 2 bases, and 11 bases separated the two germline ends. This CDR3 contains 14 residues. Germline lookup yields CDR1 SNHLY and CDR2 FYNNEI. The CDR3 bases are TGTGCCAGCAGCTTGGAGGCAGGCAATCAGCCCCAGCATTTT. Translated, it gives CASSLEAGNQPQHF.

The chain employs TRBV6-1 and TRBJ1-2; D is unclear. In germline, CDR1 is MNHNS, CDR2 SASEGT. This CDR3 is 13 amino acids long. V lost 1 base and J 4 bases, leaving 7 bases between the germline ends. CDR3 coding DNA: TGTGCCAGCAGTGAAGATCGGGGCTATGGCTACACCTTC. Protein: CASSEDRGYGYTF.

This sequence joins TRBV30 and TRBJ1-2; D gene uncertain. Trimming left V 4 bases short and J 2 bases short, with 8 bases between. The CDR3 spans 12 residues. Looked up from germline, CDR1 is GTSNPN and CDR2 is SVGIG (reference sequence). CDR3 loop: CAWNGGNYGYTF. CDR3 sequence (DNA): TGTGCCTGGAATGGAGGCAACTATGGCTACACCTTC.

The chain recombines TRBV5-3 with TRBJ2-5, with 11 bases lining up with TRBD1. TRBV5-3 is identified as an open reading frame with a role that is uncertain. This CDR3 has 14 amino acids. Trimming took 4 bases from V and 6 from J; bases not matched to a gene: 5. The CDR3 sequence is CARSRGQGGKTQYF. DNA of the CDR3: TGTGCCAGAAGCAGGGGACAGGGGGGGAAGACCCAGTACTTC.

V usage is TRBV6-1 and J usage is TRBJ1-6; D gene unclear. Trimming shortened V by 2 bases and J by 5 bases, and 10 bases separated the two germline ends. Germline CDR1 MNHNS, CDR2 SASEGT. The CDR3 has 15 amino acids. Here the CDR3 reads CASSESPGNNSPLHF. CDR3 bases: TGTGCCAGCAGTGAATCTCCGGGGAATAATTCACCCCTCCACTTT.

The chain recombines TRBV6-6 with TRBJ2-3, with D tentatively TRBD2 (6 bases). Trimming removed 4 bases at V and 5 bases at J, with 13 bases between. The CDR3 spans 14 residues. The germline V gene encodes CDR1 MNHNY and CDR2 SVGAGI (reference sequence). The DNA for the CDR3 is TGTGCCAGCAGTTCCCCCCGGGAGTTAGATACGCAGTATTTT. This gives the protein CASSSPRELDTQYF.

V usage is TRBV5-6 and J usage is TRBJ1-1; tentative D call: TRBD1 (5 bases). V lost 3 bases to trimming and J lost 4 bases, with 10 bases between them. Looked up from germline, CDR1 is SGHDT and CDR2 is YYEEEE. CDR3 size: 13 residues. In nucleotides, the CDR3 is TGTGCCAGCAGCTGGGGGGGTACCACTGAAGCTTTCTTT. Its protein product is CASSWGGTTEAFF.

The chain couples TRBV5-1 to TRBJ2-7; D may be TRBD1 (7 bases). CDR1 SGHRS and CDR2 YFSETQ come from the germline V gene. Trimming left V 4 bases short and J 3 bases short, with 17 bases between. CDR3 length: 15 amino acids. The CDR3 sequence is CASSLGQGGVYEQYF. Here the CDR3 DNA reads TGCGCCAGCAGCCTGGGGCAGGGGGGCGTCTACGAGCAGTACTTC.

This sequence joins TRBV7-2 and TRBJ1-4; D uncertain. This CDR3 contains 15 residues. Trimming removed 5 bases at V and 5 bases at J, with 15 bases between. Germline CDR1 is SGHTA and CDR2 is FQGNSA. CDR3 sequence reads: CASSPQRVANEKLFF. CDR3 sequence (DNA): TGTGCCAGCAGCCCCCAACGGGTCGCAAATGAAAAACTGTTTTTT.

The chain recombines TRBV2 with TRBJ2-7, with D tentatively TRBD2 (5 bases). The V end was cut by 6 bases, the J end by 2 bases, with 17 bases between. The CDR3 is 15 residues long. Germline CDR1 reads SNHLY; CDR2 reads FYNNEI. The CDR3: CASRDWAAEPYEQYF. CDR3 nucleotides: TGTGCCAGCAGGGATTGGGCAGCGGAACCCTACGAGCAGTACTTC. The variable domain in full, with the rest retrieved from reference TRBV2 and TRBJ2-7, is EPEVTQTPSHQVTQMGQEVILRCVPISNHLYFYWYRQILGQKVEFLVSFYNNEISEKSEIFDDQFSVERPDGSNFTLKIRSTKLEDSAMYFCASRDWAAEPYEQYFGPGTRLTVT.

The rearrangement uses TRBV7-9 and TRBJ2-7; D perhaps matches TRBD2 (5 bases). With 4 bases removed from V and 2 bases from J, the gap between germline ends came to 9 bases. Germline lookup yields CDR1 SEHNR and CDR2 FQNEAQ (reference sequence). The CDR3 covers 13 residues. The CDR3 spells CASSSREPYEQYF. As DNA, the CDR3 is TGTGCCAGCAGCTCACGGGAACCCTACGAGCAGTACTTC.

In DNA, the CDR3 is TGTGCCAGCAGCGGGACTAGTTTTCGGTTTGTGAAGACCCAGTACTTC. It translates to CASSGTSFRFVKTQYF. This rearrangement joins TRBV7-9 to TRBJ2-5; 8 bases match TRBD2. V lost 5 bases and J lost 6; bases outside the gene matches: 14. CDR1 and CDR2 (germline): SEHNR, FQNEAQ (reference sequence). The CDR3 totals 16 residues.

CDR3 nucleotide sequence: TGTGCCTGGAGTGGGACAGGCCCAAATCAGCCCCAGCATTTT. Translated, it gives CAWSGTGPNQPQHF. The V call is TRBV30, the J call TRBJ1-5; 7 nucleotides match TRBD1. Germline CDR1 GTSNPN, CDR2 SVGIG (reference sequence). The CDR3 runs 14 residues. The V segment lost 1 base and the J segment 4 bases; nucleotides outside the gene matches: 4. Filled out from reference TRBV30 and TRBJ1-5, the complete variable domain reads SQTIHQWPATLVQPVGSPLSLECTVEGTSNPNLYWYRQAAGRGLQLLFYSVGIGQISSEVPQNLSASRPQDRQFILSSKKLLLSDSGFYLCAWSGTGPNQPQHFGDGTRLSIL.

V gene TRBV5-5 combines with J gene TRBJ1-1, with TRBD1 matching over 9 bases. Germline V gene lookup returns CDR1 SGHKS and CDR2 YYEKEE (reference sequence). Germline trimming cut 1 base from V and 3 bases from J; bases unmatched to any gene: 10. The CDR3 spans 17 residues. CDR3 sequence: CASSLIRGTGLDTEAFF. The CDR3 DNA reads TGTGCCAGCAGCTTGATCCGGGGGACAGGGCTGGACACTGAAGCTTTCTTT.

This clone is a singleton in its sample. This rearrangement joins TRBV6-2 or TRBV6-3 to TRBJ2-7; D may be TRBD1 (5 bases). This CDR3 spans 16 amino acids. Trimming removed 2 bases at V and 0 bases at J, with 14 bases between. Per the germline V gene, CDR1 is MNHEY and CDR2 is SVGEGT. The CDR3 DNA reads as TGTGCCAGCAGTTACGGGTTTTCAGGGCGCTCCTACGAGCAGTACTTC. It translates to CASSYGFSGRSYEQYF.

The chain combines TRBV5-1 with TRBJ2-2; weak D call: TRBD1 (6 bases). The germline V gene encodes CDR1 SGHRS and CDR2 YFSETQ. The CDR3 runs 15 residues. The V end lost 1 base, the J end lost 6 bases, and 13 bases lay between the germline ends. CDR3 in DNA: TGCGCCAGCAGCTTGCAACAGGGTGGTCCCGGGGAGCTGTTTTTT. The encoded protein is CASSLQQGGPGELFF.

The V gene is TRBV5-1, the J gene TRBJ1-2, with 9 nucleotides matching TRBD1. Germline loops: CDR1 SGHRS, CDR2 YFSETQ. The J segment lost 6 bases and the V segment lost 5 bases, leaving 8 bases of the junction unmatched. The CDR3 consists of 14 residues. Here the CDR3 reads CASRSGTGSDGYTF. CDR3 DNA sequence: TGCGCCAGCAGGTCTGGGACAGGGTCTGATGGCTACACCTTC.

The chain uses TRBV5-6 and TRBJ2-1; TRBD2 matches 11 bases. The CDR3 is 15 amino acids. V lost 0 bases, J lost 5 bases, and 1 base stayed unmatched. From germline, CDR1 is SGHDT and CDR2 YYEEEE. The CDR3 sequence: CASSLGLAGNNEQFF. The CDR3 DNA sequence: TGTGCCAGCAGCTTGGGACTAGCGGGGAACAATGAGCAGTTCTTC.

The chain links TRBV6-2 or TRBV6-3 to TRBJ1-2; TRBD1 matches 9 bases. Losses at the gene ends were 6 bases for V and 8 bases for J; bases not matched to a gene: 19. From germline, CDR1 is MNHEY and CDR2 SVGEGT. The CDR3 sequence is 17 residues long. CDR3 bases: TGTGCCAGCAGCCAACCCCCTGGGAGACAGGGGGTTCGCGGCTACACCTTC. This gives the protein CASSQPPGRQGVRGYTF.

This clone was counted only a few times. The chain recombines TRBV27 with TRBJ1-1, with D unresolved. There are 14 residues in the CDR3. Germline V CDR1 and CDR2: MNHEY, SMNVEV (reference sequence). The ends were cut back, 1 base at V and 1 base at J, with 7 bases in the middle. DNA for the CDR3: TGTGCCAGCAGTTTATTCTCAGGGAACACTGAAGCTTTCTTT. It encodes CASSLFSGNTEAFF.

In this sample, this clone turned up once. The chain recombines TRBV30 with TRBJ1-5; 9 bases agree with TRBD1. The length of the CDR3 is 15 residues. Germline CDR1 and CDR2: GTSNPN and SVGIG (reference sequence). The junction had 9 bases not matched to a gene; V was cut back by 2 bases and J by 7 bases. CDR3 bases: TGTGCCTGGAGTACCGGGACAGGGTTCGGACAGCCCCAGCATTTT. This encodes CAWSTGTGFGQPQHF.

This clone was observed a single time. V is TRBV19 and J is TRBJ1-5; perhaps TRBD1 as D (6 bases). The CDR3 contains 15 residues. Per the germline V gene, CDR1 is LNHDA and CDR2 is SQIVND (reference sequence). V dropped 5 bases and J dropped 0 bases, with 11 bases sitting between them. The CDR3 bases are TGTGCCAGTAGTCCGCGACAGGCTAGCAATCAGCCCCAGCATTTT. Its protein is CASSPRQASNQPQHF.